This T cell receptor (beta chain) emerged from a study of identifying expanded T cells in peripheral blood. Regarding this clone: Other DNA sequences from this sample encode an identical CDR3 as well.

V was cut by 4 bases and J by 0 bases, with 6 bases left in between. The length of the CDR3 is 13 residues. Per germline, CDR1 WNHNN and CDR2 SYGVQD (reference sequence). The table came from immunoSEQ multiplex PCR; TCRdb's copy has only in-frame clones and leaves some out. In the table there are about 84,000 clones, about 86% of which are singletons. The chain employs TRBV10-1 and TRBJ1-1; D is unclear. Sequencing was done on a sample of blood. The sequence was obtained from a person aged 18 to 75 in good health. The CDR3 DNA sequence: TGCGCCAGCAGTGGGACCCTGAACACTGAAGCTTTCTTT. It is translated as CASSGTLNTEAFF.